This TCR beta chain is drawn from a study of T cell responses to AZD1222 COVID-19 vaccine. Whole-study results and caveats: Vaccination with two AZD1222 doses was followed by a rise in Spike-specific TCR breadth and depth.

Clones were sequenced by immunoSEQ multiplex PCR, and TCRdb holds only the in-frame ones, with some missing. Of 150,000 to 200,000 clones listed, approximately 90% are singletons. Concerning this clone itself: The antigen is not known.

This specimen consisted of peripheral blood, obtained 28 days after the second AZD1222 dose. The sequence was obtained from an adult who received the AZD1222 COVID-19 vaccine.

CDR3: CASSSQGYEQYF. The CDR3 DNA follows: TGTGCCAGCAGTTCACAGGGGTACGAGCAGTACTTC. J is TRBJ2-7 and V is TRBV12-3 or TRBV12-4; the match to TRBD1 covers 7 bases. The V segment lost 4 bases and the J segment 4 bases; nucleotides outside the gene matches: 1. The CDR3 length is 12 residues.